This T cell receptor beta chain was sequenced for a study of glioma-infiltrating T cells after dendritic cell vaccination. About the research overall: Patients received autologous tumor lysate-pulsed dendritic cell vaccination between the early 2000s and the early 2010s.

This clone came up a few times. The time point is: after dendritic cell vaccination, including at tumor progression/relapse. The repertoire was sequenced with immunoSEQ multiplex PCR; TCRdb's copy has only in-frame clones and lacks some. The table shows 9,500 to 13,000 clones, with more than 65% occurring only once. Trimming at V came to 4 bases and at J to 2 bases, leaving 3 bases not matched to a gene. The CDR3 loop spans 14 amino acids. In germline, CDR1 is SGHTA, CDR2 FQGTGA. The clonotype was recovered from a human donor with glioblastoma. This chain links TRBV7-3 with TRBJ1-1, with 8 nucleotides matching TRBD1. This specimen consisted of blood, obtained after dendritic cell vaccination. As DNA, the CDR3 is TGTGCCAGCAGCTCAGGGGGCTTTAACACTGAAGCTTTCTTT. Its translation is CASSSGGFNTEAFF.